Listed here is a single TCR beta chain. The antigen remains unidentified. Per the germline V gene, CDR1 is GTSNPN and CDR2 is SVGIG (reference sequence). The CDR3 runs 17 residues. V was cut by 0 bases and J by 0 bases, with 14 bases left in between. The data were produced by immunoSEQ multiplex PCR, yet TCRdb's version contains in-frame clones alone and is incomplete. Of some 10,000 clones listed, around 70% are singletons. This sample is part of a study of CD4+ T cells in melanoma. Overall study results and limits: Diverse differentiation states were reported for melanoma neoantigen-specific CD4+ T cells.

This chain connects TRBV30 to TRBJ2-2, with D possibly being TRBD1 (6 bases). The TCR was taken from a human donor with melanoma. Material: cells from a culture (not recorded whether cultured in vitro). CDR3 sequence: CAWSVKQGIANTGELFF. Here the CDR3 DNA reads TGTGCCTGGAGTGTGAAACAGGGAATCGCGAACACCGGGGAGCTGTTTTTT. Full variable domain (rest looked up from reference TRBV30 and TRBJ2-2): SQTIHQWPATLVQPVGSPLSLECTVEGTSNPNLYWYRQAAGRGLQLLFYSVGIGQISSEVPQNLSASRPQDRQFILSSKKLLLSDSGFYLCAWSVKQGIANTGELFFGEGSRLTVL.